One and the same sample provided the 8 T cell receptor beta chains below, sequenced in a study of cytomegalovirus exposure and HLA in healthy donors. Use of 60 Vbeta and 13 Jbeta primers characterized the PCR. Profiling relied on immunoSEQ multiplex PCR, and the TCRdb table lists in-frame clones only, not all of them. The sample lists 180,000 or so clones, around 83% seen once, with 5.5% to 7.5% in the top ten. The sequenced sample was PBMCs. These TCRs come from a woman aged 45 to 65 in good health and CMV-seropositive.

The rearrangement joins TRBV4-3 to TRBJ2-3; a possible D gene is TRBD1 (5 bases). V gave up 4 bases and J gave up 1 base, with 12 bases separating them. Germline CDR1 reads LGHNA; CDR2 reads YSLEER. The CDR3 has 15 amino acids. The CDR3 region is CASSLQGLGTDTQYF. CDR3 nucleotides: TGCGCCAGCAGCCTTCAGGGATTGGGCACAGATACGCAGTATTTT.

This chain links TRBV10-3 with TRBJ2-7, with a tentative D call TRBD2 (6 bases). This CDR3 contains 14 residues. Germline CDR1 reads ENHRY; CDR2 reads SYGVKD. Trimming stripped 8 bases from V and 6 bases from J, with 20 bases between. CDR3 sequence (DNA): TGTGCCATCTCTGGAGGGGACCCTTGGGCCGAGCAGTACTTC. Translation gives CAISGGDPWAEQYF.

The chain combines TRBV6-1 with TRBJ1-2, with D uncertain. The CDR3 runs to 14 residues. V lost 3 bases and J lost 8, with 16 bases in between. Per germline, CDR1 MNHNS and CDR2 SASEGT. This CDR3 is CASSDSSAVKGYTF. CDR3 nucleotide sequence: TGTGCCAGCAGTGACTCCTCCGCAGTTAAAGGCTACACCTTC.

The chain is built from TRBV4-1 and TRBJ1-2; D gene unclear. V lost 1 base, J lost 2 bases, and 11 bases lay in between. Germline CDR1 MGHRA, CDR2 YSYEKL. The CDR3 is made up of 15 amino acids. This chain's CDR3 is CASSQGAVVNYGYTF. In DNA, the CDR3 is TGCGCCAGCAGCCAAGGGGCAGTTGTCAACTATGGCTACACCTTC.

This clone has more than one count but fewer than ten. The chain couples TRBV28 to TRBJ2-7; D call uncertain. Germline-derived CDR1 and CDR2 are MDHEN and SYDVKM. V lost 5 bases, J lost 5 bases, and 10 bases lay in between. This CDR3 is built from 12 residues. The CDR3 coding sequence is TGTGCCAGCAGTCACAAACGCCACGAGCAGTACTTC. Residues: CASSHKRHEQYF.

The rearrangement uses TRBV7-6 and TRBJ1-1; D not certain. V was clipped by 2 bases and J by 3 bases, with 7 bases between them. Germline V gene sequence: CDR1 SGHVS, CDR2 FNYEAQ. This CDR3 has 13 residues. CDR3 nucleotide sequence: TGTGCCAGCAGCTTAAGCGGAGACACTGAAGCTTTCTTT. Its protein is CASSLSGDTEAFF.

The chain joins TRBV6-5 to TRBJ1-1; D might be TRBD1 (6 bases). CDR3 length: 14 amino acids. The V gene lost 8 bases and the J gene lost 2 bases, with 15 bases spanning the gap. Germline CDR1 is MNHEY and CDR2 is SVGAGI. CDR3 nucleotides: TGTGCCAGCCGCCCCACAGGGCGAAACACTGAAGCTTTCTTT. Amino acid sequence: CASRPTGRNTEAFF.

This clone has only a few counts. V and J are TRBV5-1 and TRBJ2-1; TRBD2 matches at 9 bases. The ends lost 4 bases at V and 9 bases at J; junction bases unmatched: 11. The germline V gene encodes CDR1 SGHRS and CDR2 YFSETQ. The CDR3 runs 15 residues. In DNA, the CDR3 is TGCGCCAGCAGCGAACTAGCGGGCCGTTCGGCTGAGCAGTTCTTC. This codes for CASSELAGRSAEQFF.